A selection of T cell receptor beta chains follows, all from one sample in a study of blood T cell repertoires in COVID-19. Sequencing used immunoSEQ multiplex PCR; TCRdb keeps in-frame clones, though not all of them. The data contain 100,000 to 150,000 clones, roughly 84% of them singletons. The sample consisted of peripheral blood. All receptors come from a woman in her 30s who had recovered from COVID-19. CDR3s include the opening cysteine and the closing phenylalanine or tryptophan. The D gene is left open where the match is weak. For some rows the clone size is stated as once, few or many, or as a class when expanded; others skip it.

V gene	J gene	clone size	D gene	CDR3 protein	CDR3 DNA
TRBV6-5	TRBJ2-3	once	NA	CASRSLATDTQYF	TGTGCCAGCAGGTCCCTAGCGACAGATACGCAGTATTTT
TRBV15	TRBJ2-2	NA	TRBD2	CATSRASGVGAGELFF	TGTGCCACCAGCAGAGCTAGCGGAGTGGGCGCCGGGGAGCTGTTTTTT
TRBV9	TRBJ2-1	NA	NA	CASSAGTPGVNNEQFF	TGTGCCAGCAGCGCCGGTACACCGGGAGTTAACAATGAGCAGTTCTTC
TRBV21-1	TRBJ1-5	NA	NA	CASSDRDRVGGQPQHF	TGTGCCAGCAGCGACCGGGACAGGGTAGGAGGACAGCCCCAGCATTTT
TRBV30	TRBJ1-6	few	TRBD1	CAWGQGAHNSPLHF	TGTGCCTGGGGACAGGGGGCCCATAATTCACCCCTCCACTTT
TRBV5-8	TRBJ1-1	NA	TRBD1	CASSRTGETEAFF	TGTGCCAGCAGTCGCACAGGGGAGACTGAAGCTTTCTTT
TRBV4-1	TRBJ2-1	NA	TRBD2	CASSQDSTSGKYNEQFF	TGCGCCAGCAGCCAAGATTCGACTAGCGGGAAATACAATGAGCAGTTCTTC
TRBV7-9	TRBJ1-4	NA	TRBD1	CASSLTANRGSEKLFF	TGTGCCAGCAGCTTAACGGCCAACAGGGGAAGCGAAAAACTGTTTTTT
TRBV6-5	TRBJ1-3	NA	NA	CASSRPGNTIYF	TGTGCCAGCAGTCGTCCTGGAAACACCATATATTTT
TRBV2	TRBJ2-2	NA	TRBD2	CASRLLAGGNTGELFF	TGTGCCAGCAGACTACTAGCGGGAGGGAACACCGGGGAGCTGTTTTTT
TRBV28	TRBJ2-7	NA	NA	CASRVKSSYEQYF	TGTGCCAGCAGAGTAAAGAGCTCCTACGAGCAGTACTTC
TRBV3-1/TRBV3-2	TRBJ2-5	NA	NA	CASSPQAPVGTQYF	TGTGCCAGCAGCCCTCAGGCCCCGGTAGGGACCCAGTACTTC
TRBV20-1	TRBJ1-5	NA	NA	CSASREYSNQPQHF	TGCAGTGCTAGTAGGGAGTATAGCAATCAGCCCCAGCATTTT
TRBV12-3/TRBV12-4	TRBJ2-1	NA	TRBD2	CASSGGVNNEQFF	TGTGCCAGCAGCGGGGGGGTGAACAATGAGCAGTTCTTC
TRBV7-2	TRBJ2-7	NA	TRBD2	CASSLRTSGTYEQYF	TGTGCCAGCAGCCTACGGACTAGCGGGACCTACGAGCAGTACTTC
TRBV19	TRBJ1-2	once	NA	CASSQGQSYGYTF	TGTGCCAGTAGCCAAGGACAGAGCTATGGCTACACCTTC
TRBV21-1	TRBJ2-1	NA	NA	CASSTQVLNEQFF	TGTGCCAGCAGCACCCAGGTTTTAAATGAGCAGTTCTTC
TRBV3-1/TRBV3-2	TRBJ1-1	NA	NA	CASSQPPSAEAFF	TGTGCCAGCAGCCAACCGCCTAGTGCTGAAGCTTTCTTT
TRBV4-1	TRBJ2-1	NA	NA	CASSQERGLSYNEQFF	TGCGCCAGCAGCCAAGAACGCGGACTCTCCTACAATGAGCAGTTCTTC
TRBV10-3	TRBJ2-1	NA	NA	CAISPLGSYNEQFF	TGTGCCATCAGCCCACTAGGGTCCTACAATGAGCAGTTCTTC
TRBV28	TRBJ2-7	NA	NA	CASSPWVEAYEQYF	TGTGCCAGCAGCCCCTGGGTAGAGGCCTACGAGCAGTACTTC
TRBV7-2	TRBJ1-1	NA	TRBD1	CASSEGQRGQTEAFF	TGTGCCAGCAGCGAGGGACAGAGGGGCCAGACTGAAGCTTTCTTT
TRBV19	TRBJ1-1	NA	TRBD1	CASSIFGQGNTEAFF	TGTGCCAGTAGTATTTTCGGACAGGGGAACACTGAAGCTTTCTTT
TRBV29-1	TRBJ1-2	NA	NA	CSVGGRQDNYGYTF	TGCAGCGTTGGGGGGAGGCAGGATAACTATGGCTACACCTTC
TRBV30	TRBJ1-2	NA	TRBD1	CAWREGQGANYGYTF	TGTGCCTGGAGGGAAGGACAGGGTGCTAACTATGGCTACACCTTC
TRBV4-1	TRBJ1-4	many	NA	CASSGGITNEKLFF	TGCGCCAGCAGCGGGGGCATTACTAATGAAAAACTGTTTTTT
TRBV9	TRBJ1-1	NA	NA	CASSVGSGTEAFF	TGTGCCAGCAGCGTTGGCAGTGGCACTGAAGCTTTCTTT
TRBV2	TRBJ2-6	NA	NA	CASQGSGANVLTF	TGTGCCAGCCAGGGCTCTGGGGCCAACGTCCTGACTTTC
TRBV5-1	TRBJ2-1	NA	NA	CASSLEGTYNEQFF	TGCGCCAGCAGCTTGGAGGGGACCTACAATGAGCAGTTCTTC
TRBV5-1	TRBJ2-7	NA	TRBD2	CASSFRTSGSYEQYF	TGCGCCAGCAGCTTTAGGACTAGCGGCTCCTACGAGCAGTACTTC
TRBV19	TRBJ1-1	NA	NA	CASSPRQNTEAFF	TGTGCCAGTAGCCCGCGACAGAACACTGAAGCTTTCTTT
TRBV7-2	TRBJ1-2	NA	NA	CASSFSRSIQGYTF	TGTGCCAGCAGCTTCTCGCGGTCAATCCAGGGCTACACCTTC
TRBV15	TRBJ2-1	NA	NA	CATSRAADYLNEQFF	TGTGCCACCAGCAGAGCAGCGGACTACCTCAATGAGCAGTTCTTC
TRBV21-1	TRBJ2-4	many	NA	CASSKARTGSENIQYF	TGTGCCAGCAGCAAAGCAAGGACAGGGAGTGAAAACATTCAGTACTTC
TRBV7-6	TRBJ1-1	once	NA	CASSPGGSTEAFF	TGTGCCAGCAGCCCGGGGGGGAGCACTGAAGCTTTCTTT
TRBV6-5	TRBJ1-3	NA	NA	CATLQNTIYF	TGTGCCACGTTACAGAACACCATATATTTT
TRBV6-5	TRBJ1-5	NA	TRBD1	CATGQGLWGNQPQHF	TGTGCCACGGGACAGGGATTATGGGGAAATCAGCCCCAGCATTTT